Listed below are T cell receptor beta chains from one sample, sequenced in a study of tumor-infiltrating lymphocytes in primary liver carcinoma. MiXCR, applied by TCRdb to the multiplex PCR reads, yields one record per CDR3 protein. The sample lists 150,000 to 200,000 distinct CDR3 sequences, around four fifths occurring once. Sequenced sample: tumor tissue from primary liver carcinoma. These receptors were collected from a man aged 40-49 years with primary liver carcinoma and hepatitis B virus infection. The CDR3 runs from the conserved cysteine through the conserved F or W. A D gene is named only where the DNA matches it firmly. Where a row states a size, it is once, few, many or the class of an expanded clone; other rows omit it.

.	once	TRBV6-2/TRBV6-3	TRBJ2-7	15	CASSSWAQESYEQYF	TGTGCCAGCAGTTCATGGGCGCAGGAATCCTACGAGCAGTACTTC
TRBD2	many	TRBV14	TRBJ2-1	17	CASSQYGTSGSYNEQFF	TGTGCCAGCAGCCAGTATGGGACTAGCGGTAGCTACAATGAGCAGTTCTTC
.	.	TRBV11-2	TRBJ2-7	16	CASSRDPHSEYNEQYF	TGTGCCAGCAGCCGAGATCCCCACTCAGAATACAATGAACAGTACTTC
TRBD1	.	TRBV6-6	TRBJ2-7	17	CASSPGLIRGQKYEQYF	TGTGCCAGCAGCCCTGGACTAATCAGGGGGCAGAAGTACGAGCAGTACTTC
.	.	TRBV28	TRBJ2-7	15	CASGLPPTGEGEQYF	TGTGCCAGTGGACTCCCTCCGACGGGGGAAGGGGAGCAGTACTTC
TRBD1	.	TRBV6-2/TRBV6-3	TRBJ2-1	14	CARRTTGGFNEQFF	TGTGCCAGGAGGACGACAGGGGGCTTTAATGAGCAGTTCTTC
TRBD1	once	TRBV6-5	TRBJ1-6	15	CASSHTQGLESPLHF	TGTGCCAGCAGTCACACACAGGGGCTGGAATCACCCCTGCACTTT
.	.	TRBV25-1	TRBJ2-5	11	CASSAFETQYF	TGTGCCAGCAGCGCATTTGAGACCCAGTACTTC
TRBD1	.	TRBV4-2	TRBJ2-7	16	CASSQNSGGYSYEQYF	TGTGCCAGCAGCCAAAACTCAGGGGGCTACTCCTACGAGCAGTACTTC
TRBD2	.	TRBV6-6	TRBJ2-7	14	CASNPPTSGIEQYF	TGTGCCAGTAATCCCCCGACTAGCGGGATCGAGCAGTACTTC
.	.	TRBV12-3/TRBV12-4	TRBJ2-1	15	CASSLAFSFYNEQFF	TGTGCCAGCAGTTTAGCTTTCAGCTTCTACAATGAGCAGTTCTTC
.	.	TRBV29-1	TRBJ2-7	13	CSVALIGLHEQYF	TGTAGCGTTGCCCTGATAGGGCTCCACGAGCAATACTTC
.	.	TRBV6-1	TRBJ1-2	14	CASKPQVLSYGYTF	TGTGCCAGCAAGCCACAGGTCCTAAGCTATGGCTACACCTTC
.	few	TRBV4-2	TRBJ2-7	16	CASSMSYGSGTREQYF	TGTGCCAGCAGCATGTCCTACGGGAGTGGCACGAGAGAGCAGTACTTC
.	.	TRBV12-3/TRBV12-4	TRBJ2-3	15	CVSTRGTAIYQPQYF	TGTGTCAGCACGCGGGGCACCGCAATATATCAGCCCCAGTATTTT
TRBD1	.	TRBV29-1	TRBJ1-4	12	CSAGQQNEKLLF	TGCAGCGCGGGACAGCAAAATGAAAAGCTGCTTTTT
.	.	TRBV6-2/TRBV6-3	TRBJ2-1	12	CASSYSLRVQLF	TGTGCCAGCAGTTACTCTCTACGTGTGCAGCTCTTC
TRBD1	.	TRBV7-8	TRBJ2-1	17	CASSFGQVAMRHKEQFF	TGTGCCAGCAGCTTCGGACAGGTGGCCATGAGACACAAAGAGCAGTTCTTC
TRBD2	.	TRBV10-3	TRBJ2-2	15	CAISEPGGLIGELFF	TGTGCCATCAGTGAGCCGGGAGGGCTCATCGGGGAGCTGTTTTTT
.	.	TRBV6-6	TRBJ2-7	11	CASRRAYEKYF	TGTGCCAGTAGGAGAGCCTACGAGAAGTACTTC
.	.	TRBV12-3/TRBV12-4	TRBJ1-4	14	CASSSTTGSEKLFF	TGTGCTAGCAGTTCAACCACAGGGAGTGAAAAACTGTTTTTT
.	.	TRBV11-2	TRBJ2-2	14	CASSTNSDIGELFF	TGTGCCAGCAGCACAAACTCGGATATCGGGGAACTGTTTTTT
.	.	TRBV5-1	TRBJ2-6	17	CASILDSPSAGANVLTF	TGCGCCAGCATCTTGGACTCACCATCCGCTGGGGCCAACGTACTGACTTTC
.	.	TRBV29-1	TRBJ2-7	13	CSVEWQGRYEHYF	TGCAGCGTTGAATGGCAGGGACGGTACGAGCACTACTTC
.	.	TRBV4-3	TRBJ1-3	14	CASNQEGYRNTICF	TGCGCCAGCAACCAAGAGGGGTATAGAAACACCATATGTTTT
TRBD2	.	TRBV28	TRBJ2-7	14	CASSSGLRKDKQYF	TGTGCCAGCAGTTCGGGACTACGTAAGGACAAGCAGTACTTC
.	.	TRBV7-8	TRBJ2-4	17	CASSPLSSALAKNIQYF	TGTGCCAGTAGCCCCCTTTCCAGCGCATTAGCCAAAAACATTCAGTACTTC
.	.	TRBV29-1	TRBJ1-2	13	CSVRSGDAYGYTF	TGCAGTGTCCGATCAGGGGACGCCTATGGATACACCTTC
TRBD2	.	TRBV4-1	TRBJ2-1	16	CASSPELAGAYREQSF	TGCGCCAGCAGCCCCGAACTAGCGGGGGCTTACAGAGAGCAGTCCTTC
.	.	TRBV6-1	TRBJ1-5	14	CAISEVREMAPQHF	TGTGCCATCAGTGAGGTGAGGGAAATGGCGCCCCAGCATTTT
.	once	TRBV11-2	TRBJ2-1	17	CASSPRPLEGDSDEQFF	TGTGCTAGCAGCCCACGACCACTAGAGGGAGATAGTGATGAGCAGTTCTTC
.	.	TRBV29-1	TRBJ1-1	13	CSVEATRNTEVFF	TGCAGTGTTGAAGCCACTCGGAACACTGAAGTTTTCTTT
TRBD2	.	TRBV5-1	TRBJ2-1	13	CTSRLGLAGEEFF	TGCACCAGCAGATTGGGACTAGCGGGAGAGGAGTTCTTC
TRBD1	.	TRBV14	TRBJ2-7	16	CASSRRQGDRLNEQYF	TGTGCCAGCAGTCGTCGACAGGGGGACCGGTTAAATGAGCAGTACTTC
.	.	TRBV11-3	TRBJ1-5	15	CASSFDLEVAQPQHF	TGTGCCAGCAGCTTTGATCTGGAGGTAGCTCAGCCCCAGCATTTT
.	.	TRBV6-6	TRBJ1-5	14	CTSTIGGGNQPQHF	TGTACCAGCACTATAGGGGGGGGGAATCAGCCCCAGCATTTT
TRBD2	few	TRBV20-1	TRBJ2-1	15	CSARDPRGSGNEQFF	TGCAGTGCTAGAGATCCCCGCGGGAGCGGCAATGAGCAGTTCTTC
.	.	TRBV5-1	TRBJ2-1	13	CASSLTEVNEQFF	TGCGCCAGCAGCTTGACAGAGGTCAATGAGCAGTTCTTC
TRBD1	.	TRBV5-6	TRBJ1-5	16	CASSLEGQVMHQPQHF	TGTGCCAGCAGCTTGGAGGGACAGGTGATGCATCAGCCCCAGCATTTT
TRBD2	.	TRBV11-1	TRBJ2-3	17	CASSFPGTSGSTDTQYF	TGTGCCAGCAGCTTTCCCGGGACTAGCGGGTCCACAGATACGCAGTATTTT
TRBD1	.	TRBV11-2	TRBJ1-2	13	CASSRQGVHGYTF	TGTGCCAGCAGCCGACAGGGAGTCCATGGGTACACCTTC
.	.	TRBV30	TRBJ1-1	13	CAWSLFEDTETFF	TGTGCCTGGAGCCTCTTCGAGGATACTGAAACTTTCTTT
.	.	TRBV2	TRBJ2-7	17	CASSEAMRSLATSEQYF	TGTGCCAGCAGTGAAGCAATGCGGAGTCTAGCCACCTCTGAGCAGTACTTC
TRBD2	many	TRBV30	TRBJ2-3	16	CAWSPLAGGSTDTQYF	TGTGCCTGGAGCCCCTTAGCGGGAGGGAGCACAGATACGCAGTATTTT
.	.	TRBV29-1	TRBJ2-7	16	CSAMTSGSGARYEQYF	TGCAGCGCCATGACATCTGGGAGCGGCGCTCGCTACGAGCAGTACTTC
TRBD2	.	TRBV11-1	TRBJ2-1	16	CAGSPRGLAGVGKQFF	TGTGCCGGCAGCCCCCGGGGACTAGCGGGAGTCGGAAAGCAATTCTTC